This T cell receptor beta chain was profiled in a study of regulatory T cells in long-lasting Graves disease. Study-wide results and limits: Graves' patients with persistent disease showed TCR diversity lower than patients newly diagnosed. Small numbers of samples may have cut accuracy.

Noted time point: persistent/refractory GD, antithyroid drugs over 5 years with positive TRAb. With RNA extracted from PBMCs as input, the TCR library was made. Trimming left V 0 bases short and J 4 bases short, with 7 bases between. CDR3 length: 13 residues. Germline-derived CDR1 and CDR2 are SGDLS and YYNGEE. Note on this clonotype: Its antigen is unidentified.

Building the TCR beta libraries relied on iRepertoire HTBI primers, and CDR3 regions underwent Arm-PCR. TCRdb passed the multiplex PCR reads through MiXCR, listing each CDR3 protein once. The sample includes around 460,000 distinct CDR3 sequences, approximately 22% of them seen just once. The receptor comes from a female donor with Graves disease. The specimen comprised peripheral blood mononuclear cells (PBMCs), sampled when the disease was refractory, from a patient treated with antithyroid drugs. V is TRBV9 and J is TRBJ2-5; no firm D call. CDR3 coding DNA: TGTGCCAGCAGCGTAGAAGGGCTAGAGACCCAGTACTTC. Protein: CASSVEGLETQYF. Variable domain in full (rest from reference TRBV9 and TRBJ2-5): DSGVTQTPKHLITATGQRVTLRCSPRSGDLSVYWYQQSLDQGLQFLIQYYNGEERAKGNILERFSAQQFPDLHSELNLSSLELGDSALYFCASSVEGLETQYFGPGTRLLVL.